This T cell receptor beta chain was sequenced during a study of CD8 T cells in ankylosing spondylitis. Study-level results: Enrichment of disease-linked clones was reportedly significant in matched ankylosing spondylitis synovial fluid. Fewer than 10 highly homologous variants formed a TCR beta motif that appeared characteristic of ankylosing spondylitis blood. Earlier studies detected some motif variants in reactive arthritis synovial fluid and blood.

CDR1 LGHNA and CDR2 YSLEER come from the germline V gene. Trimming cost V 1 base and J 2 bases; bases outside gene matches: 3. This CDR3 spans 15 amino acids. Libraries of TCR beta came from quantitative 5'-RACE with molecular barcodes. Via MiXCR, TCRdb re-called the 5' RACE reads, giving one row per CDR3 protein. Found here are hundreds of thousands of distinct CDR3 sequences, 18% of them singletons; the top ten hold roughly 46%. As for this clonotype: Its antigen is not identified.

What was sequenced was blood, either unsorted or a sorted T cell fraction (not recorded which). The clonotype originates from a male donor with ankylosing spondylitis. V is TRBV4-3 and J is TRBJ2-3, with TRBD1 identical over 7 bases. The CDR3, as DNA: TGCGCCAGCAGCCAAGTAGACAGGGACACAGATACGCAGTATTTT. Translating gives CASSQVDRDTDTQYF.